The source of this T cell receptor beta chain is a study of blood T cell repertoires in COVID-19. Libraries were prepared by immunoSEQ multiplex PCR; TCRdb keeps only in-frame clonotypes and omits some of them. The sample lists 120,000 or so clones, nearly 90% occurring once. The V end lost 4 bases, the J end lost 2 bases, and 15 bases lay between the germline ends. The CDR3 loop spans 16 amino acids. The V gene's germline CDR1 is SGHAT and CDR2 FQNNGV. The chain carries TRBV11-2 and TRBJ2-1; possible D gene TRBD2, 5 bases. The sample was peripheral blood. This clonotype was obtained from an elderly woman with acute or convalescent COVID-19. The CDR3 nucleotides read TGTGCCAGCAGCTCTCGGGGTAGCGCGACCTACAATGAGCAGTTCTTC. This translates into CASSSRGSATYNEQFF.